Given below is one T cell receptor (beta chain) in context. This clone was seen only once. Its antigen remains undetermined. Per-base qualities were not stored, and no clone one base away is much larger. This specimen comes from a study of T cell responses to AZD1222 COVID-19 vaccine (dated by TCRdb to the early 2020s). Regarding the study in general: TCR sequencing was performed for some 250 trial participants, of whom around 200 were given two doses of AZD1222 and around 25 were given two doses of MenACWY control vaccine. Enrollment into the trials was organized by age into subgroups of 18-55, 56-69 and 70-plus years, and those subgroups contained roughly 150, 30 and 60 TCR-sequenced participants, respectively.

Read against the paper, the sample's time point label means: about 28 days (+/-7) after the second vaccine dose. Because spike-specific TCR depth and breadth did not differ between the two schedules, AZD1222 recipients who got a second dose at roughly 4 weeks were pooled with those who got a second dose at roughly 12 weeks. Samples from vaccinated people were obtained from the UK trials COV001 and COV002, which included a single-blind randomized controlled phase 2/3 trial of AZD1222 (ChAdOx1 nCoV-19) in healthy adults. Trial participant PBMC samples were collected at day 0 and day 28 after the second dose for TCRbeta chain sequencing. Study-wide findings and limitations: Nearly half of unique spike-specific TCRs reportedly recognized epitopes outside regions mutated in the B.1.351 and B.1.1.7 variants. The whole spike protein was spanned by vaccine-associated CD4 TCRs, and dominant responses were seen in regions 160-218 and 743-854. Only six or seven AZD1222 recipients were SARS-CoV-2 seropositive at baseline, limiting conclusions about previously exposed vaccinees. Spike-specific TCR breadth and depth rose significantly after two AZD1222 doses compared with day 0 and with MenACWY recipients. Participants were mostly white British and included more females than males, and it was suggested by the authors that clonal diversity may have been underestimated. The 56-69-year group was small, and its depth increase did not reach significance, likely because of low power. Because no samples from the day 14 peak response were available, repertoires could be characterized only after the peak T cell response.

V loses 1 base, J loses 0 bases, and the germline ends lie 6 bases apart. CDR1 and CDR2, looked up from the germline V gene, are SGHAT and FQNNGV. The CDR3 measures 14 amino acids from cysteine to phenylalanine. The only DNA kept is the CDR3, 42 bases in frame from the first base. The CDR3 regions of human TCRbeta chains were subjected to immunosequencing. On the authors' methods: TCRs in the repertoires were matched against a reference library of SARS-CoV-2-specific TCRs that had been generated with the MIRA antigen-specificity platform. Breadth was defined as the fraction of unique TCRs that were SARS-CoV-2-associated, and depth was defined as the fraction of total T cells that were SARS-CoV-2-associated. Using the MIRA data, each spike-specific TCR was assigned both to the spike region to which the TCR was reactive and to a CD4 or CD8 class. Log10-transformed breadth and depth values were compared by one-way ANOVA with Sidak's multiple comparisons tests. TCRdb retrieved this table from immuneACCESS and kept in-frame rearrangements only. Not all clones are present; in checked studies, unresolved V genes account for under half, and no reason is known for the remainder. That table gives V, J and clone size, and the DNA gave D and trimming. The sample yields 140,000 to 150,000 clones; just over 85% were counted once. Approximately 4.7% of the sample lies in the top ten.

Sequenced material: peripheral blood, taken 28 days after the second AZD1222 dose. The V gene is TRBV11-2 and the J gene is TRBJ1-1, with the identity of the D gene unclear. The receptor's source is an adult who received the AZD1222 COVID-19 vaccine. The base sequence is TGTGCCAGCAGCTTAGGCAGTTTGAACACTGAAGCTTTCTTT. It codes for CASSLGSLNTEAFF. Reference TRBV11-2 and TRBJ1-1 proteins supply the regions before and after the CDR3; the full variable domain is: EAGVAQSPRYKIIEKRQSVAFWCNPISGHATLYWYQQILGQGPKLLIQFQNNGVVDDSQLPKDRFSAERLKGVDSTLKIQPAKLEDSAVYLCASSLGSLNTEAFFGQGTRLTVV.